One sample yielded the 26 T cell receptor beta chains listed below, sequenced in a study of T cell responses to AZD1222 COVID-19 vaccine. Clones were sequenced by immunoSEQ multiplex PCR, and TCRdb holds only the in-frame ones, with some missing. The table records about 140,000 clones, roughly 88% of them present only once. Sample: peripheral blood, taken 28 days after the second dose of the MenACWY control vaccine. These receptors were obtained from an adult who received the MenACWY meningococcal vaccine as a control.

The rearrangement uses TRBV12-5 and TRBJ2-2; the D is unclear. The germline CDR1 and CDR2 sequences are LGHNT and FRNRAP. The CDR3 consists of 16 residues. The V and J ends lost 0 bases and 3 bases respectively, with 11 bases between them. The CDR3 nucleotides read TGTGCTAGTGGTTTGGTACTTGGCCAATACACCGGGGAGCTGTTTTTT. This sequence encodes CASGLVLGQYTGELFF.

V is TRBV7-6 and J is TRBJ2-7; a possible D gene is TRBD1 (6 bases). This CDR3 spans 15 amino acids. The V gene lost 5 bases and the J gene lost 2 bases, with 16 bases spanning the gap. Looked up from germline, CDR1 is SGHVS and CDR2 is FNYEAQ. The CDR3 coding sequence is TGTGCCAGCAGCAGCCGGGCAGGGGTCGCCTACGAGCAGTACTTC. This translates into CASSSRAGVAYEQYF.

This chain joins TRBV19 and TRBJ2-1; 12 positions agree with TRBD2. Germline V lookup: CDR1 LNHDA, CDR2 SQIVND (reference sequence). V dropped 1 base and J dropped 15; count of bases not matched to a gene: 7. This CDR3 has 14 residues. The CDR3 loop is CASSIGGLAGRLFF. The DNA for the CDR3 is TGTGCCAGTAGTATAGGGGGACTAGCGGGCCGCTTGTTCTTC.

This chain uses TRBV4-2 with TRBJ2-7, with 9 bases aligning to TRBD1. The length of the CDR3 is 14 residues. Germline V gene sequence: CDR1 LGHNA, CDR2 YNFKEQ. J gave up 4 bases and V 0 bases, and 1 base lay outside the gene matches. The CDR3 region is CASSQEDRGYEQYF. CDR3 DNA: TGTGCCAGCAGCCAAGAGGACAGGGGTTACGAGCAGTACTTC.

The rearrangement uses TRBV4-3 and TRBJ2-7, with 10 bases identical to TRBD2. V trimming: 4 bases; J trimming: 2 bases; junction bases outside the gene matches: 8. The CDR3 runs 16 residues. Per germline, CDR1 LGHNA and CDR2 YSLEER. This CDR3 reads CASSRAPSGGTYEQYF. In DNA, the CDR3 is TGCGCCAGCAGCCGAGCGCCTAGCGGGGGTACCTACGAGCAGTACTTC.

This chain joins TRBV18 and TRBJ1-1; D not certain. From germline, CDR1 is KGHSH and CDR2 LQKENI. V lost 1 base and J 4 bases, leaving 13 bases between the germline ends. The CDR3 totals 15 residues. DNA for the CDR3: TGTGCCAGCTCACCACAGGGATTCGGAGGCACTGAAGCTTTCTTT. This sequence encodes CASSPQGFGGTEAFF.

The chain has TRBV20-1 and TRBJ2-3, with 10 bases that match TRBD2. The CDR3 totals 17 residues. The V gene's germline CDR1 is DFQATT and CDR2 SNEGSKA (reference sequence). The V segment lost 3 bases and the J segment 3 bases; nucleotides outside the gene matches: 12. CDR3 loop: CSASSNLAGGRTDTQYF. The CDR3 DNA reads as TGCAGTGCTAGTTCCAACTTAGCGGGAGGAAGGACAGATACGCAGTATTTT.

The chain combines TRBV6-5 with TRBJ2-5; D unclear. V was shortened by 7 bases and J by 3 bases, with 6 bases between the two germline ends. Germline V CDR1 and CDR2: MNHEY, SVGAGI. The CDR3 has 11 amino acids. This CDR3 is CASKAEETQYF. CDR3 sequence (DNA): TGTGCCAGCAAGGCGGAAGAGACCCAGTACTTC.

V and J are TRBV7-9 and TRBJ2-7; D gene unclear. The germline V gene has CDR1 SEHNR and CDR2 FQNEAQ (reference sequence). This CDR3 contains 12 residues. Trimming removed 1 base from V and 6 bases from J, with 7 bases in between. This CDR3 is CASSLVSSEQYF. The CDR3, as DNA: TGTGCCAGCAGCTTAGTATCGAGCGAGCAGTACTTC.

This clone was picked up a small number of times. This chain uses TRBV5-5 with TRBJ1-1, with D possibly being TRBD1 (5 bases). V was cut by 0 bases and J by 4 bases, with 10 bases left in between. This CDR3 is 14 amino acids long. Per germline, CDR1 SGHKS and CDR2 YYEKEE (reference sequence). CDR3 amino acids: CASSLAGLVTEAFF. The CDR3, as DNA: TGTGCCAGCAGCTTGGCAGGGTTAGTCACTGAAGCTTTCTTT.

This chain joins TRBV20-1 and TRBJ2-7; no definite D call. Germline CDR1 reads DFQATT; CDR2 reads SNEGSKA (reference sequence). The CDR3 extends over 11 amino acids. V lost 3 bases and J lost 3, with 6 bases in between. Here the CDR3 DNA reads TGCAGTGCTAGCGGAATCTACGAGCAGTACTTC. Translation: CSASGIYEQYF.

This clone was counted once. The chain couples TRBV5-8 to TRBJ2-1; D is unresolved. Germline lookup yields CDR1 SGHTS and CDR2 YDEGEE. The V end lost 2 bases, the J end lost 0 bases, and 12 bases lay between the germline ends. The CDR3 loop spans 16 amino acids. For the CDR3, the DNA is TGTGCCAGCAGCTTCGGACGCCCGAGCTCCTACAATGAGCAGTTCTTC. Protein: CASSFGRPSSYNEQFF.

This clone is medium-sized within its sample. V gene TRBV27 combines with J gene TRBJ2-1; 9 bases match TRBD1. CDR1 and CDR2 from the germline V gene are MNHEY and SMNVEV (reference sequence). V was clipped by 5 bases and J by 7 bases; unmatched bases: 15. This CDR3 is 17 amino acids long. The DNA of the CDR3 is TGTGCCAGCAGTCTATTACGCGGGACAGGGAAAAGGAATGAGCAGTTCTTC. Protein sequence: CASSLLRGTGKRNEQFF.

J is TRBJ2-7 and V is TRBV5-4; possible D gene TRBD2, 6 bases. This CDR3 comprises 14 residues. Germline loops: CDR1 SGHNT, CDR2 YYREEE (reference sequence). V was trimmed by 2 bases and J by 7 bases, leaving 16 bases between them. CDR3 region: CASSLGTGSREQYF. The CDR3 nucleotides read TGTGCCAGCAGCTTAGGGACTGGATCCCGTGAGCAGTACTTC.

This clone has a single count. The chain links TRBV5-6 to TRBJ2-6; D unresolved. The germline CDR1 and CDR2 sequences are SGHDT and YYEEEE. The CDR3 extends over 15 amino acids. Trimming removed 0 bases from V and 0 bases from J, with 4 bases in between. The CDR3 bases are TGTGCCAGCAGCTTGGGAGTCTCTGGGGCCAACGTCCTGACTTTC. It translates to CASSLGVSGANVLTF. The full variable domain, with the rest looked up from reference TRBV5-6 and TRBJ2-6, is DAGVTQSPTHLIKTRGQQVTLRCSPKSGHDTVSWYQQALGQGPQFIFQYYEEEERQRGNFPDRFSGHQFPNYSSELNVNALLLGDSALYLCASSLGVSGANVLTFGAGSRLTVL.

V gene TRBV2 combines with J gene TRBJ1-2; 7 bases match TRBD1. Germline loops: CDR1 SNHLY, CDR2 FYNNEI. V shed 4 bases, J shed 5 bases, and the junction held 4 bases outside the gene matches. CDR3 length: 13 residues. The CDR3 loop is CASSAETGYGYTF. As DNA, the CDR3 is TGTGCCAGCAGTGCCGAGACAGGGTATGGCTACACCTTC.

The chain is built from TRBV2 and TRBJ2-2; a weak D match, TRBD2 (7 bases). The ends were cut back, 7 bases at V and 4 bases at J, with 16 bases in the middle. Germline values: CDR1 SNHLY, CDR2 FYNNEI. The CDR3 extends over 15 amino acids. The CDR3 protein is CASTIQGGGTGELFF. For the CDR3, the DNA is TGTGCCAGCACGATACAAGGGGGGGGCACCGGGGAGCTGTTTTTT.

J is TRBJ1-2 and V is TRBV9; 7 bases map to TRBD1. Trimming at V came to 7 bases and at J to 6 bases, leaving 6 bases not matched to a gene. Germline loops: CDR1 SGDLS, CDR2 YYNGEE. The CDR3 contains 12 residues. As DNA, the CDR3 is TGTGCCAGCGGAGACAGGGTGGATGGCTACACCTTC. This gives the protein CASGDRVDGYTF.

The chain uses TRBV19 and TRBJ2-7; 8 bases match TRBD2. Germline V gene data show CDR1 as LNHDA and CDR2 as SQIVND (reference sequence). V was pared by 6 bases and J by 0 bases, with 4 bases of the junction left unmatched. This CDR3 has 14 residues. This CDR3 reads CASSAGGNSYEQYF. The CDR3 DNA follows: TGTGCCAGTAGCGCGGGGGGAAACTCCTACGAGCAGTACTTC.

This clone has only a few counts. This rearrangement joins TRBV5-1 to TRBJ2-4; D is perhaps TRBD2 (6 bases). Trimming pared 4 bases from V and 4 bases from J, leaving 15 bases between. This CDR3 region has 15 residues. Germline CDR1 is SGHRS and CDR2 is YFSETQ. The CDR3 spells CASSHVSGAKNIQYF. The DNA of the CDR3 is TGCGCCAGCAGCCACGTCTCGGGAGCGAAAAACATTCAGTACTTC.

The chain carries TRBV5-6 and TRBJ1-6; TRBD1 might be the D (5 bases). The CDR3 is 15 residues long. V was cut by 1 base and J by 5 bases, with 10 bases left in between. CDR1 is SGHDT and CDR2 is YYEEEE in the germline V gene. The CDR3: CASSLRGRHNSPLHF. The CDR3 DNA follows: TGTGCCAGCAGCTTGAGGGGACGGCATAATTCACCCCTCCACTTT.

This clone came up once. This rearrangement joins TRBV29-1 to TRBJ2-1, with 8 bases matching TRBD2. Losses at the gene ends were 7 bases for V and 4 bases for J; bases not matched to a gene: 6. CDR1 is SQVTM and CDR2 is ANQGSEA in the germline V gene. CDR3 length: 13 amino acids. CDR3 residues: CSGKASGYNEQFF. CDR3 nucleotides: TGCAGCGGGAAGGCTAGCGGGTACAATGAGCAGTTCTTC.

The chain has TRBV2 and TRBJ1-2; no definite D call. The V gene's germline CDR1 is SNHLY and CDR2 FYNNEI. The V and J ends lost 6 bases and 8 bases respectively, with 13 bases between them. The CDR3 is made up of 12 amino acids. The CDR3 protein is CASRLVLGGYTF. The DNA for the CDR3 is TGTGCCAGCAGGCTAGTCTTGGGCGGCTACACCTTC.

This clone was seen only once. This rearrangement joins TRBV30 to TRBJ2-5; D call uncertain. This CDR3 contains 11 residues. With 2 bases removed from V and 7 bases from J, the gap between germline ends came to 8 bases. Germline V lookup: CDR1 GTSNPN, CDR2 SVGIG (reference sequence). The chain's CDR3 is CAWSLGGTQYF. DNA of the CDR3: TGTGCCTGGAGTTTAGGTGGGACCCAGTACTTC.

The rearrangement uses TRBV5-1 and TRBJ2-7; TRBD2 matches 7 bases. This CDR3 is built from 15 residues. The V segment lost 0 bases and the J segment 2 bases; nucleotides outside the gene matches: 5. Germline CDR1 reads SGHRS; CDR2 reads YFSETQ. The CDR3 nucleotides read TGCGCCAGCAGCTTGGATGCGGGGGATGCCTACGAGCAGTACTTC. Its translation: CASSLDAGDAYEQYF.

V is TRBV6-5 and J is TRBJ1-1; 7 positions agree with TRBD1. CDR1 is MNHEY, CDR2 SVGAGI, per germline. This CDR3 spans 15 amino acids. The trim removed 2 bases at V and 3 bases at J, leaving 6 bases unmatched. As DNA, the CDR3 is TGTGCCAGCAGTTACGCCGGCAGGGGGGACACTGAAGCTTTCTTT. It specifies CASSYAGRGDTEAFF.